This entry concerns a single T cell receptor (beta chain). Antigen specificity is unknown. Libraries for TCRalpha and TCRbeta carried sample barcodes and unique molecular identifiers via 5'RACE. Each CDR3 protein gets one entry after TCRdb re-called the 5' RACE reads with MiXCR. The sample yields around 200,000 distinct CDR3 sequences, 27% seen once. This sample is drawn from a study of T-cell memory formation after mild COVID-19. Study-wide background: TCR clustering was largely donor specific.

General study results and limits: Cross-reactive memory seemingly joined, as some responding clones were found in pre-infection memory. Mostly located in CM and EM were contracting CD4+ clones, with contracting CD8+ clones located in EMRA.

This receptor was obtained from an adult woman who had mild COVID-19 (a few samples of this study predate the infection). Cell type and time point are not known. Specimen: PBMCs or a T cell subset sorted from them (not recorded which).

The CDR3 bases are TGCAGTGCTAGGGAACCAGCGGGGACAGATACGCAGTATTTT. Translated, it gives CSAREPAGTDTQYF. V is TRBV20-1 and J is TRBJ2-3; 7 nucleotides line up with TRBD2. J lost 3 bases, V lost 3 bases, and 6 bases had no gene match. The germline gives CDR1 DFQATT, CDR2 SNEGSKA (reference sequence). The CDR3 has 14 residues.